This TCR beta chain was profiled in a study of CD8 T cell repertoires and HIV-1 epitope variants. Study as a whole: Separate wells received one of Twenty-five Gag or Nef variant peptides. Cultures ran less than 12 days, with IL-2, IL-7 and IL-15 added on days 3 and 7.

The CDR3 sequence is 13 residues long. The germline V and J ends were trimmed by 2 bases and 1 base, with 3 bases remaining between them. Germline CDR1 and CDR2: SGHAT and FQDESV (reference sequence). Method: immunoSEQ multiplex PCR; TCRdb's copy keeps in-frame clones and lacks some. The profile shows under 100,000 clones, around 67% of them singletons. The source material was uncultured baseline CD8+ T cells from peripheral blood mononuclear cells (PBMCs). The chain has TRBV11-1 and TRBJ1-5; D is unresolved. This TCR was recovered from a male donor with HIV. As DNA, the CDR3 is TGTGCCAGCAGCTTACAGAGCAATCAGCCCCAGCATTTT. Its translation: CASSLQSNQPQHF.